This T cell receptor beta chain was observed in a study of blood T cells in healthy people across ages. Germline CDR1 SEHNR, CDR2 FQNEAQ (reference sequence). The CDR3 has 11 amino acids. As regards this clonotype: What it binds is unknown.

PCR was performed a second time for about 7 to 11 cycles using a sample-barcoded 5' primer and a J-beta primer mix. TCRdb analysed the 5' RACE reads with MiXCR anew, one entry per CDR3 protein. Among around 800,000 distinct CDR3 sequences listed, approximately 24% were seen once. General observations from the study: Reliance upon unsorted PBMCs precluded definitive naive versus antigen-experienced comparison.

This sample was also put to use in a study of T cells of mothers and their children.

This chain links TRBV7-9 with TRBJ2-7; 8 bases agree with TRBD1. The sequence derives from a boy between 10 and 17 years old in good health. Sequenced: blood. CDR3 coding DNA: TGTGCTACCGGACAGGGCTACGAGCAGTACTTC. Residues: CATGQGYEQYF. Variable domain in full (rest from reference TRBV7-9 and TRBJ2-7): DTGVSQNPRHKITKRGQNVTFRCDPISEHNRLYWYRQTLGQGPEFLTYFQNEAQLEKSRLLSDRFSAERPKGSFSTLEIQRTEQGDSAMYLCATGQGYEQYFGPGTRLTVT.